This T cell receptor beta chain stems from a study of cytomegalovirus exposure and HLA in healthy donors. The CDR3 is 15 amino acids. After removal of 4 bases from V and 5 bases from J, the junction contained 9 bases not matched to a gene. Germline CDR1 reads SGDLS; CDR2 reads YYNGEE. Vbeta (60) and Jbeta (13) primers were used in the PCR. Here immunoSEQ multiplex PCR was the method, and the copy in TCRdb shows in-frame clones only, minus some. The repertoire holds about 93,000 clones, 82% seen once, with 3.8% in the top ten. The sequencing input was PBMCs. This rearrangement joins TRBV9 to TRBJ2-5, with 9 bases identical to TRBD2. This sequence was found in a man aged 50 to 60 in good health and CMV-seronegative. The CDR3, as DNA: TGTGCCAGCAGCTTTCGCGGGGGGGCAGGGGAGACCCAGTACTTC. This translates into CASSFRGGAGETQYF.